This TCR beta chain derives from a study of T cell repertoires in cytomegalovirus infection (dated by TCRdb to between 2019 and 2020). About the study as a whole: Donor HLA type was relevant to the analysis, as public TCR beta signatures indicated carriage of CMV infection together with the matching HLA type. Results the study describes overall, beyond this receptor: The ex vivo response was dominated by HLA-C-restricted CMV-specific TCR beta clonotypes, which also provided the single most frequent clonotype in two of eight donors. In both this cohort and an independent cohort of 352 donors, the cumulative frequency of public TCR beta family members distinguished carriers of CMV infection plus the relevant HLA type.

A distance of 15 bases separates the germline ends of V and J, which lose 6 bases and 3 bases respectively. Spanning cysteine to phenylalanine, the CDR3 consists of 14 amino acids. Only the CDR3 DNA is retained, 42 bases long and in frame from the first base. This clonotype was counted between two and nine times. There is no known antigen for this receptor. Qualities for individual bases were not recorded, and no much larger clone is one base off. Sequencing was performed on an Illumina HiSeq 1500. In-frame beta chains were kept once TCRdb had trimmed the public reads at Q25 with fastp and called clones with MiXCR. A single entry per CDR3 protein holds the most common genes and DNA from its merged rows. This sample gives some 160,000 distinct CDR3 sequences in total; 17% of them show up just once. The top ten clones comprise about 19% of the sample.

The sequence links TRBV12-3 or TRBV12-4 to TRBJ2-7; TRBD2 could be the D gene, as 6 bases match. What was sequenced was CD8+ T cells from PBMCs. The TCR comes from a human donor in good health (CMV status not recorded). Some clones in this sample may be carry-over from other donors' samples. The CDR3: CASSPGLGLYEQYF. The nucleotide sequence is given as TGTGCCAGCAGCCCGGGACTGGGCCTCTACGAGCAGTACTTC.